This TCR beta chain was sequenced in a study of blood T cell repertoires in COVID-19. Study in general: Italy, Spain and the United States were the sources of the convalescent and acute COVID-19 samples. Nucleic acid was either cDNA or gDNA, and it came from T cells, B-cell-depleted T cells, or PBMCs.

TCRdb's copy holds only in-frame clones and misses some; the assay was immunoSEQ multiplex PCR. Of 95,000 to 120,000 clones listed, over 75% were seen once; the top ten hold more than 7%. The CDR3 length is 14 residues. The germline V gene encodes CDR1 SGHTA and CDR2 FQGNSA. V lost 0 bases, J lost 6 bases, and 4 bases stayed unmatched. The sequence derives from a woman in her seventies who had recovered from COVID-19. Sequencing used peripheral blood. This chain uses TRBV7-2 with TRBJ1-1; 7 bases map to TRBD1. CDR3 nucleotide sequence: TGTGCCAGCAGCTTAGCTAGGGGGCACGCTGAAGCTTTCTTT. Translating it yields CASSLARGHAEAFF.